These 26 T cell receptor beta chains were all obtained from the same sample, sequenced in a study of blood T cells in healthy people across ages. The authors ran a second PCR of roughly 6 to 12 cycles using a sample-barcoded 5' primer and a J-beta primer mix. TCRdb recomputed calls from the 5' RACE reads with MiXCR, one row per CDR3 protein. Counted here are about 1.6 million distinct CDR3 sequences, almost 35% occurring once; the ten biggest clones make up about 11%. The source material was blood. The receptors come from a young woman in good health.

This clonotype was detected only a few times. This chain joins TRBV4-1 and TRBJ1-1; 7 nucleotides match TRBD1. The V gene's germline CDR1 is MGHRA and CDR2 YSYEKL. The CDR3 is 17 amino acids. V was pared by 0 bases and J by 6 bases, with 13 bases of the junction left unmatched. The CDR3 is CASSQEGATGARSEAFF. CDR3 DNA: TGCGCCAGCAGCCAAGAGGGGGCAACAGGGGCCCGATCTGAAGCTTTCTTT.

The chain carries TRBV19 and TRBJ1-2; possible D gene TRBD1, 6 bases. Germline CDR1 reads LNHDA; CDR2 reads SQIVND (reference sequence). This CDR3 comprises 15 residues. The V and J ends lost 2 bases and 2 bases respectively, with 12 bases between them. The CDR3 DNA follows: TGTGCCAGTAGTATATGGGACACCTTAAACTATGGCTACACCTTC. It yields the protein CASSIWDTLNYGYTF.

This clonotype was detected only a few times. J is TRBJ1-1 and V is TRBV29-1; TRBD1 matches 7 bases. CDR3 length: 14 amino acids. Trimming at V came to 6 bases and at J to 0 bases, leaving 7 bases not matched to a gene. The V gene's germline CDR1 is SQVTM and CDR2 ANQGSEA. The chain's CDR3 is CSVQQTGMNTEAFF. DNA for the CDR3: TGCAGCGTCCAACAGACAGGGATGAACACTGAAGCTTTCTTT.

This clonotype has only a few counts. The junction and the germline gene differ at one end; a read error may be behind it. The CDR3 protein is CAGSPRFLPTDTQYF. The CDR3 region has the DNA TGTGCCGGCAGCCCGAGATTCTTACCCACAGATACGCAGTATTTT. The rearrangement uses TRBV7-2 and TRBJ2-3; D gene ambiguous. The CDR3 spans 15 residues. Germline V gene sequence: CDR1 SGHTA, CDR2 FQGNSA.

This clonotype turned up a few times. This chain links TRBV27 with TRBJ2-5; D might be TRBD1 (5 bases). Trimming removed 6 bases at V and 2 bases at J, with 16 bases between. Germline loops: CDR1 MNHEY, CDR2 SMNVEV (reference sequence). The CDR3 is made up of 15 amino acids. CDR3 loop: CASSPTVGQQETQYF. As DNA, the CDR3 is TGTGCCAGCAGCCCTACGGTGGGGCAGCAAGAGACCCAGTACTTC.

This clonotype has just one count. The chain has TRBV10-3 and TRBJ2-2; D may be TRBD2 (5 bases). The CDR3 length is 13 residues. V was cut by 6 bases and J by 5 bases, with 10 bases left in between. CDR1 is ENHRY, CDR2 SYGVKD, per germline. The CDR3 DNA reads as TGTGCCATCAGGGTAACGGGGACCGGGGAGCTGTTTTTT. Translated: CAIRVTGTGELFF.

This clonotype was seen more than once but under ten times. The chain carries TRBV9 and TRBJ1-2; weak D call: TRBD1 (5 bases). V lost 0 bases and J 6 bases, leaving 9 bases between the germline ends. This CDR3 region has 13 residues. Germline V CDR1 and CDR2: SGDLS, YYNGEE. DNA of the CDR3: TGTGCCAGCAGCGTAGGGAGGGGCGATGGCTACACCTTC. Amino acids: CASSVGRGDGYTF.

The chain couples TRBV7-2 to TRBJ1-2; a weak D match, TRBD1 (5 bases). Germline V lookup: CDR1 SGHTA, CDR2 FQGNSA. Trimming left V 5 bases short and J 2 bases short, with 12 bases between. The CDR3 has 14 residues. The CDR3 reads CASSPPDKNYGYTF. The DNA of the CDR3 is TGTGCCAGCAGCCCCCCGGACAAGAACTATGGCTACACCTTC.

This clonotype was seen a few times. The J gene is TRBJ2-6, the V gene TRBV11-2; D uncertain. The CDR3 loop spans 16 amino acids. Germline CDR1 reads SGHAT; CDR2 reads FQNNGV. Trimming pared 4 bases from V and 0 bases from J, leaving 10 bases between. CDR3 sequence (DNA): TGTGCCAGCAGCTCCGTTTTCCTCTCTGGGGCCAACGTCCTGACTTTC. This sequence encodes CASSSVFLSGANVLTF.

As concerns this clonotype: Given a much more abundant clone one base away, this may be a read error. The J gene is TRBJ1-2, the V gene TRBV4-1; a possible D gene is TRBD1 (6 bases). Germline CDR1 reads MGHRA; CDR2 reads YSYEKL. CDR3 length equals 12 residues. Trimming left V 8 bases short and J 7 bases short, with 14 bases between. The CDR3 is CASDHRDSGYTF. For the CDR3, the DNA is TGCGCCAGCGACCACAGGGATTCTGGCTACACCTTC.

The gene calls are TRBV20-1 and TRBJ2-7, with D perhaps TRBD1 (5 bases). With 6 bases removed from V and 5 bases from J, the gap between germline ends came to 17 bases. Germline CDR1 is DFQATT and CDR2 is SNEGSKA (reference sequence). The length of the CDR3 is 13 residues. The CDR3 spells CSAPRGQGHEQYF. CDR3 DNA sequence: TGCAGTGCCCCCCGAGGCCAGGGCCACGAGCAGTACTTC.

Comment on this clonotype: A much larger clone lies one base from this, so it may be a read error. The chain combines TRBV29-1 with TRBJ2-1; 9 bases fit TRBD2. The J call could be wrong; TRBJ2-7 is a better fit for the DNA end. CDR1 is SQVTM, CDR2 ANQGSEA, per germline. The CDR3 runs to 17 residues. The CDR3 spells CSVANPPAGGRYNEQYF. CDR3 coding DNA: TGCAGCGTTGCCAACCCCCCTGCGGGAGGGCGGTACAATGAGCAGTACTTC.

V usage is TRBV6-5 and J usage is TRBJ2-1, with TRBD2 matching over 14 bases. V lost 5 bases and J lost 11; bases outside the gene matches: 5. In germline, CDR1 is MNHEY, CDR2 SVGAGI. The CDR3 covers 14 residues. This chain's CDR3 is CASSPGLAGGQQFF. The CDR3, as DNA: TGTGCCAGCAGTCCCGGACTAGCGGGGGGCCAGCAGTTCTTC.

The chain joins TRBV2 to TRBJ2-1; D might be TRBD1 (5 bases). V was cut by 4 bases and J by 8 bases, with 12 bases left in between. The CDR3 is 13 amino acids. Germline V gene lookup returns CDR1 SNHLY and CDR2 FYNNEI. As DNA, the CDR3 is TGTGCCAGCAGTGCTGGGGCCTGGGATGAGCAGTTCTTC. This sequence encodes CASSAGAWDEQFF.

V usage is TRBV27 and J usage is TRBJ1-2, with D perhaps matching TRBD1 (5 bases). The V end was cut by 6 bases, the J end by 3 bases, with 17 bases between. CDR1 MNHEY and CDR2 SMNVEV come from the germline V gene (reference sequence). This CDR3 comprises 15 residues. Written as DNA, the CDR3 is TGTGCCAGCAGACCTCGAACAGGAACCGACTATGGCTACACCTTC. Its translation is CASRPRTGTDYGYTF.

This chain uses TRBV18 with TRBJ2-5; D gene ambiguous. The CDR3 is 13 residues long. Germline lookup yields CDR1 KGHSH and CDR2 LQKENI. Trimming removed 4 bases from V and 5 bases from J, with 11 bases in between. The CDR3 DNA sequence: TGTGCCAGCTCACGATTCGAGGTGGAGACCCAGTACTTC. Residues: CASSRFEVETQYF.

This sequence joins TRBV7-9 and TRBJ2-3, with 12 nucleotides matching TRBD2. The V segment lost 2 bases and the J segment 3 bases; nucleotides outside the gene matches: 9. Germline-derived CDR1 and CDR2 are SEHNR and FQNEAQ (reference sequence). The CDR3 runs to 18 residues. The CDR3: CASSLPTSGRILTDTQYF. In nucleotides, the CDR3 is TGTGCCAGCAGCTTACCGACTAGCGGGAGAATTCTTACAGATACGCAGTATTTT.

This clonotype occurred many times. V is TRBV29-1 and J is TRBJ2-1; D call uncertain. Per germline, CDR1 SQVTM and CDR2 ANQGSEA. This CDR3 has 13 amino acids. V dropped 4 bases and J dropped 2 bases, with 9 bases sitting between them. The CDR3 is CSVGGRTYNEQFF. CDR3 DNA: TGCAGCGTTGGTGGCCGCACCTACAATGAGCAGTTCTTC.

This clonotype came up many times. V gene TRBV20-1 combines with J gene TRBJ2-7; the D gene is possibly TRBD1 (5 bases). From germline, CDR1 is DFQATT and CDR2 SNEGSKA (reference sequence). The CDR3 length is 12 residues. Trimming took 3 bases from V and 5 from J, leaving 11 bases between them. The CDR3 nucleotides read TGCAGTGCTAGCTGGCAGGGCGACGAGCAGTACTTC. Protein sequence: CSASWQGDEQYF.

The V gene is TRBV28, the J gene TRBJ2-1, with 8 bases fitting TRBD2. Germline lookup yields CDR1 MDHEN and CDR2 SYDVKM. The CDR3 runs to 17 residues. V was pared by 5 bases and J by 0 bases, with 9 bases of the junction left unmatched. The CDR3 sequence is CASSRALGGVSYNEQFF. DNA of the CDR3: TGTGCCAGCAGTCGCGCCCTCGGGGGGGTCTCCTACAATGAGCAGTTCTTC.

The chain links TRBV6-2 or TRBV6-3 to TRBJ2-1; 12 nucleotides agree with TRBD2. V dropped 4 bases and J dropped 10; count of bases not matched to a gene: 8. Germline CDR1 MNHEY, CDR2 SVGEGT. The CDR3 contains 15 residues. CDR3 sequence reads: CASSSTSGRKGEQFF. The CDR3 nucleotides read TGTGCCAGCAGTTCAACTAGCGGGAGGAAAGGGGAGCAGTTCTTC.

This clonotype was found many times. The V gene is TRBV20-1, the J gene TRBJ2-4, with D possibly matching TRBD2 (5 bases). Trimming shortened V by 0 bases and J by 1 base, and 7 bases separated the two germline ends. Germline loops: CDR1 DFQATT, CDR2 SNEGSKA (reference sequence). The CDR3 spans 14 residues. CDR3 region: CSARDSGAKNIQYF. The CDR3 region has the DNA TGCAGTGCTAGAGATTCGGGGGCCAAAAACATTCAGTACTTC.

J is TRBJ2-7 and V is TRBV20-1; TRBD2 might be the D (6 bases). Trimming left V 0 bases short and J 4 bases short, with 25 bases between. CDR1 and CDR2 (germline): DFQATT, SNEGSKA (reference sequence). The CDR3 totals 18 residues. The CDR3 region has the DNA TGCAGTGCTAGAGACCAGCTCAGCCCGGACTATGCCCCGTACGAGCAGTACTTC. This encodes CSARDQLSPDYAPYEQYF.

This clonotype was observed a few times. The J gene is TRBJ2-7, the V gene TRBV6-2 or TRBV6-3; TRBD2 is a possible D gene (7 bases). The V gene lost 7 bases and the J gene lost 3 bases, with 16 bases spanning the gap. The germline V gene encodes CDR1 MNHEY and CDR2 SVGEGT. The CDR3 spans 14 residues. The CDR3 region is CASKGGGRIYEQYF. The CDR3 DNA reads as TGTGCCAGCAAGGGAGGGGGGAGAATCTACGAGCAGTACTTC.

The chain links TRBV6-5 to TRBJ2-7, with D hard to call. V lost 6 bases to trimming and J lost 3 bases, with 18 bases between them. Germline lookup yields CDR1 MNHEY and CDR2 SVGAGI. This CDR3 is 15 amino acids long. The CDR3 reads CASRPQSGFFYEQYF. The CDR3, as DNA: TGTGCCAGCAGGCCGCAGTCCGGCTTCTTCTACGAGCAGTACTTC.

This clonotype occurred once. The chain carries TRBV5-1 and TRBJ2-7; D gene unclear. The assigned J gene may be wrong: the sequence end matches TRBJ2-5 better. The CDR3 extends over 16 amino acids. CDR1 and CDR2 (germline): SGHRS, YFSETQ. As DNA, the CDR3 is TGCGCCAGCACCTCAGCTGGAACAGCTTACCAAGAGACCCAGTACTTC. It yields the protein CASTSAGTAYQETQYF.